This T cell receptor (beta chain) derives from a study of cytomegalovirus exposure and HLA in healthy donors. Study-level points and caveats: Later work found most CMV-associated TCR beta chains apparently HLA-restricted. According to the study, 180 or so TCR beta chains were cytomegalovirus-associated.

PCR used 60 Vbeta primers and 13 Jbeta primers. TCRdb keeps only in-frame clones here, not all; method: immunoSEQ multiplex PCR. This table holds around 76,000 clones, roughly two thirds found once. This clone has just one count. Its specificity is not known. This CDR3 comprises 12 residues. Trimming removed 8 bases from V and 1 base from J; junction bases left unmatched: 2. Germline V lookup: CDR1 KGHSH, CDR2 LQKENI. The sample taken for sequencing was PBMCs. The chain joins TRBV18 to TRBJ2-7; 7 bases fit TRBD1. The receptor was derived from a woman between 40 and 55 years old in good health and CMV-seropositive. The CDR3 nucleotides read TGTGCCAGCGGACAGGTTTCCTACGAGCAGTACTTC. Protein product: CASGQVSYEQYF.